These 21 T cell receptor beta chains were all obtained from the same sample, sequenced in a study of shared clonotypes between healthy human individuals (dated by TCRdb to the early 2020s). CD8 naive samples consisted of CD45RO-negative cells that were positively selected for CCR7, yielding a CD45RA+CCR7+ population without TemRA cells. The library was prepared using the immunoSEQ multiplex PCR assay. TCRdb's version of the immuneACCESS table is confined to in-frame rearrangements and falls short of the full clone set. An unresolved V gene accounts for under half of the shortfall where checked; the remainder is of unknown origin. The sample table holds over 750,000 clones, of which 96% were seen once. Around 0.25% of the sample lies in the top ten. Sequencing used naive CD8+ T cells sorted from blood. The cell subset or site label, read with the paper, signifies: CD45RA+CCR7+. These receptors were taken from a man aged 25 to 40 in good health.

J is TRBJ2-3 and V is TRBV27; D remains unclear. This CDR3 has 13 residues. V dropped 9 bases and J dropped 3 bases, with 13 bases sitting between them. Germline V lookup: CDR1 MNHEY, CDR2 SMNVEV (reference sequence). The CDR3 region has the DNA TGTGCCAGTCACCTCGGCCCAACAGATACGCAGTATTTT. It yields the protein CASHLGPTDTQYF.

J is TRBJ1-1 and V is TRBV2; a weak D match, TRBD1 (5 bases). CDR3 length equals 12 residues. Germline CDR1 is SNHLY and CDR2 is FYNNEI. Between the trimmed V and J ends, which lost 8 bases and 1 base, there was a span of 8 bases. CDR3 protein: CASCQGNTEAFF. The CDR3, as DNA: TGTGCCAGCTGCCAGGGGAACACTGAAGCTTTCTTT.

This clone was observed once. Other DNA sequences within the sample encode an identical CDR3. The genes are TRBV7-9 and TRBJ1-5; D gene unclear. The ends were cut back, 5 bases at V and 0 bases at J, with 8 bases in the middle. Germline CDR1 reads SEHNR; CDR2 reads FQNEAQ (reference sequence). The CDR3 runs to 14 residues. The CDR3 DNA sequence: TGTGCCAGCAGCCCGACGGATAGCAATCAGCCCCAGCATTTT. Encoded protein: CASSPTDSNQPQHF.

This chain links TRBV2 with TRBJ2-3; D assignment may be TRBD1 or TRBD2 (5 bases each). With 7 bases removed from V and 1 base from J, the gap between germline ends came to 12 bases. The germline gives CDR1 SNHLY, CDR2 FYNNEI. The CDR3 has 14 residues. CDR3 DNA sequence: TGTGCCAGCACGTATCCGGGGCGCACAGATACGCAGTATTTT. Residues: CASTYPGRTDTQYF.

This chain joins TRBV4-1 and TRBJ2-7; 12 positions agree with TRBD2. Looked up from germline, CDR1 is MGHRA and CDR2 is YSYEKL. This CDR3 is built from 15 residues. Trimming at V came to 3 bases and at J to 3 bases, leaving 3 bases not matched to a gene. CDR3 protein: CASSHGLAGFYEQYF. The CDR3, as DNA: TGCGCCAGCAGCCACGGACTAGCGGGATTCTACGAGCAGTACTTC.

The chain recombines TRBV5-6 with TRBJ1-4, with unresolved D. The CDR3 is 15 amino acids. V dropped 4 bases and J dropped 4 bases, with 14 bases sitting between them. Germline loops: CDR1 SGHDT, CDR2 YYEEEE. The CDR3 DNA follows: TGTGCCAGCAGCCCAAGTCTTGGGAGTAATGAAAAACTGTTTTTT. This codes for CASSPSLGSNEKLFF.

This clone is a singleton in its sample. J is TRBJ1-1 and V is TRBV4-1; no definite D call. The germline CDR1 and CDR2 sequences are MGHRA and YSYEKL. Trimming stripped 5 bases from V and 6 bases from J, with 7 bases between. The CDR3 runs 11 residues. CDR3 coding DNA: TGCGCCAGCAGCGAGGGCCCTGAAGCTTTCTTT. This gives the protein CASSEGPEAFF.

The chain links TRBV7-9 to TRBJ2-1; 10 bases are shared with TRBD2. Germline CDR1 is SEHNR and CDR2 is FQNEAQ (reference sequence). V shed 10 bases and J 7 bases; nucleotides not matched to a gene: 13. CDR3 length: 15 amino acids. CDR3 sequence (DNA): TGTGCCACCACATGGACTAGCGGTATTAAAAATGAGCAGTTCTTC. This sequence encodes CATTWTSGIKNEQFF.

In nucleotides, the CDR3 is TGTGCCAGCACCCCACCCGCTAGCGGGTCCGAGCAGTACTTC. Translation gives CASTPPASGSEQYF. The chain links TRBV28 to TRBJ2-7, with TRBD2 matching 8 bases. Germline CDR1 reads MDHEN; CDR2 reads SYDVKM. This CDR3 contains 14 residues. V lost 7 bases, J lost 6 bases, and 11 bases stayed unmatched.

The chain couples TRBV7-8 to TRBJ1-5; possible D gene TRBD1, 6 bases. Trimming shortened V by 2 bases and J by 5 bases, and 10 bases separated the two germline ends. Germline V gene data show CDR1 as SGHVS and CDR2 as FQNEAQ. CDR3 length: 14 amino acids. The CDR3 coding sequence is TGTGCCAGCAGCTTATGGGCAGGGGATCAGCCCCAGCATTTT. Translating it yields CASSLWAGDQPQHF.

This rearrangement joins TRBV27 to TRBJ1-4; no clear D. Germline CDR1 is MNHEY and CDR2 is SMNVEV (reference sequence). This CDR3 is 14 amino acids long. Trimming removed 5 bases at V and 10 bases at J, with 17 bases between. CDR3 sequence reads: CASSLMTPKGKLFF. The CDR3 bases are TGTGCCAGCAGTCTTATGACCCCTAAGGGAAAACTGTTTTTT.

The chain combines TRBV5-4 with TRBJ2-5; TRBD2 agrees at 14 bases. The CDR3 loop spans 19 amino acids. Trimming cost V 3 bases and J 4 bases; bases outside gene matches: 14. Looked up from germline, CDR1 is SGHNT and CDR2 is YYREEE (reference sequence). CDR3 sequence: CASSWERGTSGSRIETQYF. The CDR3 DNA sequence: TGTGCCAGCAGCTGGGAACGCGGGACTAGCGGGAGTCGGATAGAGACCCAGTACTTC.

The CDR3: CASSLQEWNTEAFF. In nucleotides, the CDR3 is TGTGCCAGCAGCCTACAGGAATGGAACACTGAAGCTTTCTTT. V is TRBV5-6 and J is TRBJ1-1, with a weak D call TRBD1 (5 bases). Trimming shortened V by 4 bases and J by 1 base, and 11 bases separated the two germline ends. Germline CDR1 reads SGHDT; CDR2 reads YYEEEE. The CDR3 spans 14 residues.

V usage is TRBV30 and J usage is TRBJ1-1; D not certain. CDR1 and CDR2 from the germline V gene are GTSNPN and SVGIG (reference sequence). This CDR3 contains 15 residues. Trimming took off 0 bases at V and 2 bases at J, with 13 bases between the two ends. The CDR3 sequence: CAWSVLGTVNTEAFF. DNA of the CDR3: TGTGCCTGGAGTGTACTAGGAACAGTTAACACTGAAGCTTTCTTT.

The J gene is TRBJ2-7, the V gene TRBV27, with D possibly TRBD2 on 6 matching bases. CDR1 and CDR2 from the germline V gene are MNHEY and SMNVEV (reference sequence). V lost 5 bases and J 7 bases, leaving 18 bases between the germline ends. The CDR3 runs to 14 residues. This CDR3 reads CASSPGLPLGEQYF. CDR3 nucleotide sequence: TGTGCCAGCAGTCCGGGACTCCCCTTGGGGGAGCAGTACTTC.

The chain recombines TRBV7-9 with TRBJ2-3; 8 positions match TRBD1. This CDR3 contains 16 residues. The germline V gene has CDR1 SEHNR and CDR2 FQNEAQ (reference sequence). The V and J ends lost 5 bases and 2 bases, in that order; junction bases with no gene match: 9. The CDR3 loop reads CASSHQDRVSTDTQYF. CDR3 bases: TGTGCCAGCAGCCATCAGGACAGGGTCTCCACAGATACGCAGTATTTT.

The table lists this clone with a few counts. CDR3 nucleotides: TGTGCCAGCAGTGTAGTTGAAGGGGGGGATGCCTACGAGCAGTACTTC. It specifies CASSVVEGGDAYEQYF. V is TRBV6-1 and J is TRBJ2-7; D perhaps matches TRBD2 (7 bases). The ends were cut back, 4 bases at V and 2 bases at J, with 18 bases in the middle. The germline gives CDR1 MNHNS, CDR2 SASEGT. The CDR3 spans 16 residues.

This sequence joins TRBV27 and TRBJ1-3; TRBD1 aligns across 7 bases. After removal of 6 bases from V and 3 bases from J, the junction contained 5 bases not matched to a gene. The CDR3 spans 14 residues. CDR1 is MNHEY and CDR2 is SMNVEV in the germline V gene (reference sequence). CDR3 in amino acids: CASSRGGGGNTIYF. CDR3 bases: TGTGCCAGCAGCAGGGGGGGAGGTGGAAACACCATATATTTT.

The chain employs TRBV5-4 and TRBJ2-1, with D possibly being TRBD2 (6 bases). Germline V gives CDR1 SGHNT, CDR2 YYREEE (reference sequence). The length of the CDR3 is 15 residues. V lost 4 bases, J lost 4 bases, and 15 bases lay in between. The CDR3 nucleotides are TGTGCCAGCAGCCCCGGACTAAGCGTTTACAATGAGCAGTTCTTC. Translating gives CASSPGLSVYNEQFF.

The rearrangement joins TRBV7-9 to TRBJ2-1, with TRBD1 matching over 8 bases. The junction had 5 bases not matched to a gene; V was cut back by 5 bases and J by 2 bases. This CDR3 comprises 15 residues. The germline V gene has CDR1 SEHNR and CDR2 FQNEAQ (reference sequence). This CDR3 reads CASSQGTGPYNEQFF. The DNA for the CDR3 is TGTGCCAGCAGCCAAGGGACAGGACCCTACAATGAGCAGTTCTTC.

The CDR3 DNA reads TGCGCCAGCAGCCATCTGGCCTATCCTAGCACCGACACAGATACGCAGTATTTT. It codes for CASSHLAYPSTDTDTQYF. The chain couples TRBV4-1 to TRBJ2-3; maybe TRBD2 (5 bases). Germline V lookup: CDR1 MGHRA, CDR2 YSYEKL. V was pared by 3 bases and J by 2 bases, with 21 bases between. CDR3 length equals 18 residues.